This paragraph reports one T cell receptor (beta chain). The antigen is not known. This specimen belongs to a study of cytomegalovirus exposure and HLA in healthy donors. Study as a whole: Per a later analysis, the 550 to 850 first-cohort and under 150 validation repertoires shared one platform.

The protocol was immunoSEQ multiplex PCR, while the TCRdb copy is restricted to in-frame clones and leaves out a portion. The sample records over 200,000 clones, 88% being singletons. Germline CDR1 is MGHRA and CDR2 is YSYEKL. Trimming shortened V by 1 base and J by 3 bases, and 19 bases separated the two germline ends. This CDR3 has 17 amino acids. Overall study results and limits: Some TCR beta chains (approximately 180 of them) were listed as cytomegalovirus-associated.

The V and J genes are TRBV4-1 and TRBJ2-7; TRBD2 might be the D (6 bases). Input material: PBMCs. The receptor was derived from a woman between 18 and 30 years old in good health and CMV-seronegative. The CDR3 loop reads CASSQVTFGGTLYEQYF. As DNA, the CDR3 is TGCGCCAGCAGCCAAGTAACTTTTGGCGGGACCCTCTACGAGCAGTACTTC.